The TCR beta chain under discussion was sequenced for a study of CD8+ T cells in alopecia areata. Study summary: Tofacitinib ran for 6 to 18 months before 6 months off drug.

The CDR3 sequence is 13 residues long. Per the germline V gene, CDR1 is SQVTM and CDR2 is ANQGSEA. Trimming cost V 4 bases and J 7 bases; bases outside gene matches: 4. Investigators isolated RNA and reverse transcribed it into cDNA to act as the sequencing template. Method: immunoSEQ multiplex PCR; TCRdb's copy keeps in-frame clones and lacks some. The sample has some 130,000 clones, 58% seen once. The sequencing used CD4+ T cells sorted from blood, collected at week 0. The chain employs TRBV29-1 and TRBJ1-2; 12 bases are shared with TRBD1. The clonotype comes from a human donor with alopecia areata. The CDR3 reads CSVVGTGGFGYTF. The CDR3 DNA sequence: TGCAGCGTTGTGGGGACAGGGGGCTTTGGCTACACCTTC.